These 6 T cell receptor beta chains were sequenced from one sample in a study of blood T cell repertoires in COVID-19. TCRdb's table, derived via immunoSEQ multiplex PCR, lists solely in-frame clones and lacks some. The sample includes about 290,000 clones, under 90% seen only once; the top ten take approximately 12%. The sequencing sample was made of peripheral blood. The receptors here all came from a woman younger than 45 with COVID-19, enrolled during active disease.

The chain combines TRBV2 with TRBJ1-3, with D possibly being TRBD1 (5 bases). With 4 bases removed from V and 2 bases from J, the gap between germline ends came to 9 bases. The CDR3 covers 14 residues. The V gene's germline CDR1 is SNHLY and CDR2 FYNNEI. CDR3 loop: CASSARTTGNTIYF. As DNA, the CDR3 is TGTGCCAGCAGTGCGAGGACAACTGGAAACACCATATATTTT.

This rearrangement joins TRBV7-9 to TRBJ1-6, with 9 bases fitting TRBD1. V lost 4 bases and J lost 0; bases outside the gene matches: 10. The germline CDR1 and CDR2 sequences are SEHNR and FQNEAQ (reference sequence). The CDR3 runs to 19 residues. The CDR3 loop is CASSSHRGRRSSYNSPLHF. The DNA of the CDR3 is TGTGCCAGCAGCTCCCACAGGGGGCGTAGGAGCTCCTATAATTCACCCCTCCACTTT.

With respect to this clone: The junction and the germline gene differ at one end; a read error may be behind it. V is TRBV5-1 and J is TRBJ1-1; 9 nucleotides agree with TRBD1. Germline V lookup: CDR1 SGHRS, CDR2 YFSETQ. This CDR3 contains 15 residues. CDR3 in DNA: TGCGCCAGCAGCTCCCATTCCGGGACAGGGTCAGACCCGCACTTT. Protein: CASSSHSGTGSDPHF.

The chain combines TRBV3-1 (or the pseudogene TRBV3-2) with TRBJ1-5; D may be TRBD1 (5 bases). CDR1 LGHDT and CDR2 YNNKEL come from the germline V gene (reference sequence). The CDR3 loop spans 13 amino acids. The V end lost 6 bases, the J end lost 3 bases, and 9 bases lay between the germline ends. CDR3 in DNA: TGTGCCAGCAGTAGGGGTAACAATCAGCCCCAGCATTTT. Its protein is CASSRGNNQPQHF.

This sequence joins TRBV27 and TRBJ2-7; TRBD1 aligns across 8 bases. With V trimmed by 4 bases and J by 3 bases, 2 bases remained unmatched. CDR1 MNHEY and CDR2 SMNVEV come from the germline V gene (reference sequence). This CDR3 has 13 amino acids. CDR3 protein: CASSWGQDYEQYF. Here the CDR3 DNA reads TGTGCCAGCAGTTGGGGACAGGACTACGAGCAGTACTTC.

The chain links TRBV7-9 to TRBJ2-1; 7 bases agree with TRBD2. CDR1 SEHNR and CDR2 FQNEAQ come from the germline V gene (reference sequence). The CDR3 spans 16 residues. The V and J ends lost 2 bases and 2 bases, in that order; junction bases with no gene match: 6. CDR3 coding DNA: TGTGCCAGCAGCTTAATTGAGCGGGGAGCCTACAATGAGCAGTTCTTC. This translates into CASSLIERGAYNEQFF.